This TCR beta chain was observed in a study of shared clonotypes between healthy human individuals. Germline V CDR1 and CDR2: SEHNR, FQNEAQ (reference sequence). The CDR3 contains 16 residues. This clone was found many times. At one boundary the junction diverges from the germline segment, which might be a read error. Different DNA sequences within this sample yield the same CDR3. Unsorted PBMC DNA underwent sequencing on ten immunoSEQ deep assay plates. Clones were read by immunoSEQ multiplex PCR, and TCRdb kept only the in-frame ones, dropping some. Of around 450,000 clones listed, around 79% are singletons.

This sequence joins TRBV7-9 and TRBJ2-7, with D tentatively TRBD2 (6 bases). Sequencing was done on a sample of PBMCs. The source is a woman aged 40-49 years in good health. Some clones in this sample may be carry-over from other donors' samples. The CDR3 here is CASSQGLSGLRAEQYF. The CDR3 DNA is TGCGCCAGCAGCCAGGGATTATCGGGACTCCGGGCCGAGCAGTACTTC.